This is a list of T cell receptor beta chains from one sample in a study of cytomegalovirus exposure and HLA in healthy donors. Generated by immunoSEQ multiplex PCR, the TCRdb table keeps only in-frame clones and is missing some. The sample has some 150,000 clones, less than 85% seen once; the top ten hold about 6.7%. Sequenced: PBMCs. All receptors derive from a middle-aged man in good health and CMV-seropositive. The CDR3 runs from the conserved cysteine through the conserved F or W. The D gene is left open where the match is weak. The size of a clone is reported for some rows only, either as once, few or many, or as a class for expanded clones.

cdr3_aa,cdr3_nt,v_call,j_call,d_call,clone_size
CAEGGGNTEAFF,TGTGCCGAAGGGGGGGGGAACACTGAAGCTTTCTTT,TRBV6-5,TRBJ1-1,.,.
CASGAGMQETQYF,TGCGCTAGCGGGGCGGGAATGCAAGAGACCCAGTACTTC,TRBV10-2,TRBJ2-5,TRBD2,.
CSARQGTEAFF,TGCAGTGCTAGACAGGGGACTGAAGCTTTCTTT,TRBV20-1,TRBJ1-1,.,few
CASSQESALAGEAWEQYF,TGCGCCAGCAGCCAAGAGTCCGCACTAGCGGGAGAGGCGTGGGAGCAGTACTTC,TRBV4-1,TRBJ2-5,TRBD2,.
CASSKASGRETQYF,TGTGCCAGCAGCAAAGCCTCGGGGAGAGAGACCCAGTACTTC,TRBV21-1,TRBJ2-5,.,.
CAAGQSSFITDTQYF,TGTGCCGCGGGACAGAGTTCTTTTATTACAGATACGCAGTATTTT,TRBV10-3,TRBJ2-3,.,.
CASSENRLGETQYF,TGCGCCAGCAGTGAGAACAGGCTGGGGGAGACCCAGTACTTC,TRBV10-1,TRBJ2-5,.,.
CASSPNRGPGELFF,TGTGCCAGCTCACCAAACAGGGGGCCCGGGGAGCTGTTTTTT,TRBV18,TRBJ2-2,TRBD1,.
CASSLAGILGDTQYF,TGCGCCAGCAGCTTAGCGGGAATCCTCGGGGATACGCAGTATTTT,TRBV5-1,TRBJ2-3,TRBD2,.
CASSPPSGSDEQFF,TGTGCCAGCTCACCCCCTAGCGGGAGCGATGAGCAGTTCTTC,TRBV18,TRBJ2-1,TRBD2,.
CASSLDLSGIYERYF,TGTGCCAGCAGCTTAGATCTTAGCGGGATCTACGAGCGGTACTTC,TRBV7-9,TRBJ2-7,TRBD2,.
CAIRTAGYGYTF,TGTGCCATCAGGACAGCCGGCTATGGCTACACCTTC,TRBV28,TRBJ1-2,.,.
CASSYSDKSSNYGYTF,TGTGCCAGCAGTTACTCGGACAAGTCGTCTAACTATGGCTACACCTTC,TRBV6-6,TRBJ1-2,.,.
CASSDGGNEQFF,TGTGCCAGCAGTGACGGAGGGAATGAGCAGTTCTTC,TRBV2,TRBJ2-1,.,.
CASSLELAGVYEQFF,TGTGCCAGCAGCTTGGAGCTAGCGGGAGTTTATGAGCAGTTCTTC,TRBV5-4,TRBJ2-1,TRBD2,.
CASSLYSLRGQGEKLFF,TGTGCCAGCAGTTTATATTCCCTCAGGGGCCAAGGCGAAAAACTGTTTTTT,TRBV28,TRBJ1-4,.,few
CASRRPGLNTGELFF,TGTGCCTCGAGAAGACCGGGATTGAACACCGGGGAGCTGTTTTTT,TRBV30,TRBJ2-2,.,once
CAWSAGQGNSPLHF,TGTGCCTGGAGTGCGGGACAGGGTAATTCGCCCCTCCACTTT,TRBV30,TRBJ1-6,TRBD1,few
CASTLAGGSIETQYF,TGTGCCAGTACACTAGCGGGAGGGTCCATAGAGACCCAGTACTTC,TRBV19,TRBJ2-5,TRBD2,.
CASSLRRTEAFF,TGTGCCAGCAGCCTTAGGCGGACTGAAGCTTTCTTT,TRBV2,TRBJ1-1,.,.
CASSTGTSGRASWPDTQYF,TGCGCCAGCAGCACCGGGACTAGCGGGAGGGCCTCCTGGCCAGATACGCAGTATTTT,TRBV5-1,TRBJ2-3,TRBD2,.
CASSASGRSVVEQFF,TGTGCCAGCAGCGCCAGCGGGAGGAGCGTCGTTGAGCAGTTCTTC,TRBV9,TRBJ2-1,TRBD2,.
CSSSSKTPYEQYF,TGTTCCAGCAGCTCAAAAACACCCTACGAGCAGTACTTC,TRBV7-9,TRBJ2-7,.,.
CASSLAVLPTDTQYF,TGTGCCAGCAGCTTAGCCGTGCTACCCACAGATACGCAGTATTTT,TRBV7-9,TRBJ2-3,.,.
CASSEARSRIDGYTF,TGTGCCAGCAGTGAAGCCAGGTCGAGAATCGATGGCTACACCTTC,TRBV6-1,TRBJ1-2,.,.
CASSIEGTGVRETQYF,TGTGCCAGTAGTATAGAGGGGACAGGGGTTCGAGAGACCCAGTACTTC,TRBV19,TRBJ2-5,TRBD1,.
CASTSIQGFDGYTF,TGTGCCAGCACCTCGATCCAGGGTTTTGATGGCTACACCTTC,TRBV28,TRBJ1-2,.,.
CAISPGLAGEAVETQYF,TGTGCCATCAGCCCGGGACTAGCGGGAGAGGCTGTGGAGACCCAGTACTTC,TRBV10-3,TRBJ2-5,TRBD2,.